The 26 T cell receptor beta chains below come from one sample, sequenced in a study of T cells in Graves' hyperthyroidism and ophthalmopathy. TCR beta CDR3 regions were amplified from RNA transcripts. When the TCR CDR3 underwent first-round RT-PCR, the HTBI primer set was used. TCRdb fed the multiplex PCR reads into MiXCR, producing one record per CDR3 protein. Of approximately 600,000 distinct CDR3 sequences detected, less than 25% appear once; the ten largest clones hold about 34%. Material for sequencing was blood. These receptors were collected from a man under 40 with Graves' ophthalmopathy.

This chain uses TRBV27 with TRBJ2-3, with TRBD1 matching 7 bases. Germline values: CDR1 MNHEY, CDR2 SMNVEV (reference sequence). This CDR3 is 16 amino acids long. V lost 4 bases to trimming and J lost 4 bases; unmatched junction nucleotides: 11. CDR3 sequence reads: CASSSGTDLFADTQYF. In DNA form, the CDR3 reads TGTGCCAGCAGTTCCGGGACAGACCTTTTTGCAGATACGCAGTATTTT.

Of note for this clonotype: Given a much more abundant clone one base away, this may be a read error. The genes are TRBV24-1 and TRBJ2-1; D remains ambiguous. Germline CDR1 KGHDR, CDR2 SFDVKD. The CDR3 has 16 amino acids. The V and J ends lost 9 bases and 4 bases respectively, with 21 bases between them. CDR3 bases: TGTGCCACCGGTGCAGCTCAGATAAGTTTATACAATGAGCAGTTCTTC. This translates into CATGAAQISLYNEQFF.

This clonotype was seen at least ten times. The chain uses TRBV12-3 or TRBV12-4 and TRBJ2-3, with a possible D match to TRBD2 (5 bases). The CDR3 has 16 amino acids. V was trimmed by 1 base and J by 5 bases, leaving 16 bases between them. The CDR3 spells CASSLGSSGRRDTQYF. CDR3 sequence (DNA): TGTGCCAGCAGTTTAGGCAGCAGCGGCAGGCGAGATACGCAGTATTTT.

The chain couples TRBV19 to TRBJ2-1, with D uncertain. The CDR3 length is 15 residues. CDR1 and CDR2 (germline): LNHDA, SQIVND (reference sequence). V was shortened by 3 bases and J by 4 bases, with 13 bases between the two germline ends. The CDR3 DNA reads TGTGCCAGTAGTATCTTAGGCCAGACTTACAATGAGCAGTTCTTC. The encoded protein is CASSILGQTYNEQFF.

The table lists this clonotype with many counts. The V call is TRBV18, the J call TRBJ2-1; either TRBD1 or TRBD2 may supply D (5 bases each). The CDR3 totals 15 residues. The V gene's germline CDR1 is KGHSH and CDR2 LQKENI. With 6 bases removed from V and 6 bases from J, the gap between germline ends came to 18 bases. The CDR3 DNA follows: TGTGCCAGCTCCCCAGGGTTAGGGAGCTCCAATGAGCAGTTCTTC. This gives the protein CASSPGLGSSNEQFF. Full variable domain (outside the CDR3, taken from reference TRBV18 and TRBJ2-1): NAGVMQNPRHLVRRRGQEARLRCSPMKGHSHVYWYRQLPEEGLKFMVYLQKENIIDESGMPKERFSAEFPKEGPSILRIQQVVRGDSAAYFCASSPGLGSSNEQFFGPGTRLTVL.

The chain has TRBV6-1 and TRBJ1-5; TRBD1 matches at 9 bases. V lost 5 bases to trimming and J lost 6 bases; unmatched junction nucleotides: 11. The germline gives CDR1 MNHNS, CDR2 SASEGT. CDR3 length: 16 amino acids. CDR3 coding DNA: TGTGCCAGCAGTTCCCGGGACAGGGAACCCACTCAGCCCCAGCATTTT. Encoded protein: CASSSRDREPTQPQHF.

The gene calls are TRBV14 and TRBJ2-7; TRBD2 aligns across 8 bases. From germline, CDR1 is SGHDN and CDR2 FVKESK. The CDR3 length is 14 residues. The V and J ends lost 10 bases and 1 base, in that order; junction bases with no gene match: 9. CDR3 DNA sequence: TGTGCCAACGGGGGCGGGAGGACTTCCTACGAGCAGTACTTC. This sequence encodes CANGGGRTSYEQYF.

The chain combines TRBV7-9 with TRBJ1-1, with D unclear. In germline, CDR1 is SEHNR, CDR2 FQNEAQ (reference sequence). The CDR3 has 11 amino acids. Trimming removed 2 bases at V and 8 bases at J, with 6 bases between. The CDR3 is CASSLSPEAFF. CDR3 nucleotides: TGTGCCAGCAGCTTAAGCCCCGAAGCTTTCTTT.

This clonotype was seen more than once but under ten times. V gene TRBV27 combines with J gene TRBJ2-7; 16 positions match TRBD2. Trimming cost V 5 bases and J 2 bases; bases outside gene matches: 9. Germline values: CDR1 MNHEY, CDR2 SMNVEV (reference sequence). There are 18 residues in the CDR3. The CDR3 DNA reads as TGTGCCAGCAGTCTGACTCCCGGGACTAGCGGGAGGGCCTACGAGCAGTACTTC. Its protein is CASSLTPGTSGRAYEQYF.

The chain combines TRBV27 with TRBJ1-5; 7 bases line up with TRBD1. Looked up from germline, CDR1 is MNHEY and CDR2 is SMNVEV (reference sequence). This CDR3 is 14 amino acids long. V dropped 6 bases and J dropped 6; count of bases not matched to a gene: 8. CDR3 nucleotide sequence: TGTGCCAGCAGGCTTACAGGGGAGGGTCAGCCCCAGCATTTT. Protein sequence: CASRLTGEGQPQHF.

The CDR3 DNA is TGTGCCAGCAGCCCCCGACTAGCGGGGAGCCAAGAGACCCAGTACTTC. It translates to CASSPRLAGSQETQYF. The chain has TRBV11-2 and TRBJ2-5; 11 bases align to TRBD2. The germline V gene encodes CDR1 SGHAT and CDR2 FQNNGV. The length of the CDR3 is 16 residues. The J segment lost 1 base and the V segment lost 5 bases, leaving 6 bases of the junction unmatched.

The rearrangement joins TRBV28 to TRBJ2-1, with D unresolved. V shed 4 bases and J shed 0 bases, with 10 bases lying between them. Germline V gives CDR1 MDHEN, CDR2 SYDVKM. The CDR3 spans 15 residues. CDR3 bases: TGTGCCAGCAGTTACACTCCTAGCTCCTACAATGAGCAGTTCTTC. Amino acid sequence: CASSYTPSSYNEQFF.

This clonotype was recorded many times. J is TRBJ2-3 and V is TRBV27; no firm D call. With 4 bases removed from V and 2 bases from J, the gap between germline ends came to 19 bases. There are 17 residues in the CDR3. The V gene's germline CDR1 is MNHEY and CDR2 SMNVEV (reference sequence). The CDR3 loop is CASSYNGWGNLTDTQYF. In nucleotides, the CDR3 is TGTGCCAGCAGTTATAATGGCTGGGGAAACCTCACAGATACGCAGTATTTT.

To note about this clonotype: Just one base apart from a much larger clone, this may be a read error. The chain joins TRBV20-1 to TRBJ2-1; TRBD1 matches at 11 bases. The CDR3 has 17 amino acids. Germline loops: CDR1 DFQATT, CDR2 SNEGSKA (reference sequence). The CDR3 DNA sequence: TGCAGTGCTAGAGCTGCGACCGGACAGGGGGCCTACAATGGGCAGTTCTTC. It encodes CSARAATGQGAYNGQFF.

This clonotype turned up a few times. The chain has TRBV6-5 and TRBJ2-7; 8 bases fit TRBD1. This CDR3 contains 15 residues. The V gene end was trimmed by 0 bases and the J gene end by 7 bases; junction bases not matched to a gene: 8. The germline V gene encodes CDR1 MNHEY and CDR2 SVGAGI. The CDR3 coding sequence is TGTGCCAGCAGTTACTCCCGGACAGGGATCTGGGAGCAGTACTTC. Translation: CASSYSRTGIWEQYF.

This clonotype has only a few counts. The chain links TRBV12-3 or TRBV12-4 to TRBJ2-1; possibly TRBD2 for D (6 bases). Trimming shortened V by 7 bases and J by 0 bases, and 13 bases separated the two germline ends. The CDR3 is 15 amino acids. The CDR3 sequence is CASNTGESSYNEQFF. The CDR3 bases are TGTGCCAGCAACACGGGAGAGAGCTCCTACAATGAGCAGTTCTTC.

This clonotype has ten or more counts. This chain links TRBV4-3 with TRBJ2-2; no definite D call. CDR3 length: 13 amino acids. V was trimmed by 2 bases and J by 2 bases, leaving 3 bases between them. Per germline, CDR1 LGHNA and CDR2 YSLEER. Written as DNA, the CDR3 is TGCGCCAGCAGCCAAACAAACACCGGGGAGCTGTTTTTT. It translates to CASSQTNTGELFF.

This clonotype was observed many times. The genes are TRBV30 and TRBJ2-2; D unresolved. This CDR3 has 13 amino acids. The germline gives CDR1 GTSNPN, CDR2 SVGIG (reference sequence). Trimming stripped 3 bases from V and 0 bases from J, with 5 bases between. The CDR3 DNA is TGTGCCTGGAGGCAGACGAACACCGGGGAGCTGTTTTTT. Translation: CAWRQTNTGELFF.

This clonotype has at least ten counts. The CDR3 spells CASRRSGFGYGYTF. Written as DNA, the CDR3 is TGTGCCAGCAGGAGGTCCGGGTTCGGATATGGCTACACCTTC. This chain uses TRBV2 with TRBJ1-2; D call uncertain. The CDR3 runs 14 residues. The germline gives CDR1 SNHLY, CDR2 FYNNEI. V was cut by 6 bases and J by 5 bases, with 16 bases left in between.

This clonotype was found a few times. In DNA, the CDR3 is TGCAGCGTTGATGAGGGGCAGGGATCGGGTGAAAAACTGTTTTTT. Residues: CSVDEGQGSGEKLFF. The V call is TRBV29-1, the J call TRBJ1-4; TRBD1 is a possible D gene (5 bases). The V end was cut by 3 bases, the J end by 7 bases, with 18 bases between. Germline loops: CDR1 SQVTM, CDR2 ANQGSEA. The CDR3 runs 15 residues.

This clonotype turned up a few times. The rearrangement uses TRBV4-3 and TRBJ2-2, with a tentative D call TRBD2 (5 bases). Germline V gene sequence: CDR1 LGHNA, CDR2 YSLEER. The ends were cut back, 1 base at V and 2 bases at J, with 17 bases in the middle. This CDR3 contains 18 residues. The CDR3 is CASSQGSGLAGNTGELFF. CDR3 nucleotide sequence: TGCGCCAGCAGCCAAGGGTCAGGTCTAGCCGGAAACACCGGGGAGCTGTTTTTT.

CDR3 DNA sequence: TGTGCCAGCAGACAGGACAGCTCCTACAATGAGCAGTTCTTC. This codes for CASRQDSSYNEQFF. The rearrangement links TRBV28 to TRBJ2-1; D is perhaps TRBD1 (6 bases). Germline V gives CDR1 MDHEN, CDR2 SYDVKM. Deletions cut 6 bases from V and 0 bases from J, with 9 bases between. The CDR3 length is 14 residues.

Turning to this clonotype: A single base separates this from a much larger clone, so it may be a read error. The chain combines TRBV7-9 with TRBJ2-3; tentative D call: TRBD1 (5 bases). The CDR3 has 12 residues. Germline assignment: CDR1 SEHNR and CDR2 FQNEAQ (reference sequence). V lost 6 bases, J lost 4 bases, and 8 bases lay in between. This CDR3 is CASRLGPDTQYF. The CDR3 DNA sequence: TGTGCCAGCAGGTTGGGGCCAGATACGCAGTATTTT.

Comment on this clonotype: This sequence may be a read error, since a much larger clone differs from it by one base. The J gene is TRBJ1-1, the V gene TRBV6-1; TRBD1 aligns across 7 bases. V trimming: 6 bases; J trimming: 1 base; junction bases outside the gene matches: 5. CDR1 is MNHNS and CDR2 is SASEGT in the germline V gene. The CDR3 runs 14 residues. Here the CDR3 DNA reads TGTGCCAGCAGATTCGGGACAGCGAACACTGAAGCTTTCTTT. The encoded protein is CASRFGTANTEAFF.

The CDR3 protein is CASSPRAGPYNEQFF. The CDR3 bases are TGTGCCAGCAGCCCCCGAGCGGGACCCTACAATGAGCAGTTCTTC. The chain links TRBV7-3 to TRBJ2-1; 7 bases line up with TRBD2. The CDR3 totals 15 residues. The V and J ends lost 5 bases and 2 bases, in that order; junction bases with no gene match: 6. Per the germline V gene, CDR1 is SGHTA and CDR2 is FQGTGA.

This clonotype showed up many times. The chain uses TRBV4-1 and TRBJ1-4; D perhaps matches TRBD1 (6 bases). Germline lookup yields CDR1 MGHRA and CDR2 YSYEKL. Trimming shortened V by 3 bases and J by 7 bases, and 21 bases separated the two germline ends. This CDR3 region has 17 residues. CDR3 sequence: CASSHGSKGEAREKLFF. DNA of the CDR3: TGCGCCAGCAGCCACGGTTCTAAGGGGGAAGCCCGTGAAAAACTGTTTTTT.